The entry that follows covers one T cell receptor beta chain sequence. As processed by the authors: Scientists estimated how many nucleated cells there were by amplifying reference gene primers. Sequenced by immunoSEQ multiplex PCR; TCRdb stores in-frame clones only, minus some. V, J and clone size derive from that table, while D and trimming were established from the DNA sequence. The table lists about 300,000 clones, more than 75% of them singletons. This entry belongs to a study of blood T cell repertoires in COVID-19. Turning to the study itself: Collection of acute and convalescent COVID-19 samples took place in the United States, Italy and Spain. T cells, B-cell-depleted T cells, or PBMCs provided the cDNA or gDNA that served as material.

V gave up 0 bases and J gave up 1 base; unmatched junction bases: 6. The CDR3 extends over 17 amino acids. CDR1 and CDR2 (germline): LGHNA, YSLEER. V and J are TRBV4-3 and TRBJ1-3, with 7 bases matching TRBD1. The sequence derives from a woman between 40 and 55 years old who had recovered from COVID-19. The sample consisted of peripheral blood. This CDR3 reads CASSQEWDSSSGNTIYF. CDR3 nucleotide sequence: TGCGCCAGCAGCCAAGAATGGGACAGCTCATCTGGAAACACCATATATTTT.